Sequencing of this T cell receptor (beta chain) was carried out in a study of cytomegalovirus exposure and HLA in healthy donors. There were likely unrecorded immune exposures, though donors were nominally healthy when sampled. Broader study findings: Several of the most significant clusters were apparently associated with common viral pathogens in a later analysis. Previously analyzed data showed that most TCR beta V segments were productive at a frequency of about 87% or about 30%. Cytomegalovirus-associated TCR beta chains were listed, numbering 150 to 200.

Notes on this clone: Its antigen is unknown.

Use of 60 Vbeta and 13 Jbeta primers characterized the PCR. Sequencing used immunoSEQ multiplex PCR; TCRdb keeps in-frame clones, though not all of them. The sample has roughly 200,000 clones, about three quarters seen once; the top ten hold roughly 2.1%. Germline values: CDR1 GTSNPN, CDR2 SVGIG (reference sequence). This CDR3 has 14 residues. V was pared by 1 base and J by 8 bases, with 17 bases between. Sequencing was carried out using PBMCs. The chain joins TRBV30 to TRBJ1-2; D possibly corresponds to TRBD1 (6 bases). This receptor was obtained from a woman in her thirties in good health and CMV-seropositive. The DNA for the CDR3 is TGTGCCTGGAGTGGAAGAGGGAGCAGGGGCGGCTACACCTTC. Protein: CAWSGRGSRGGYTF.